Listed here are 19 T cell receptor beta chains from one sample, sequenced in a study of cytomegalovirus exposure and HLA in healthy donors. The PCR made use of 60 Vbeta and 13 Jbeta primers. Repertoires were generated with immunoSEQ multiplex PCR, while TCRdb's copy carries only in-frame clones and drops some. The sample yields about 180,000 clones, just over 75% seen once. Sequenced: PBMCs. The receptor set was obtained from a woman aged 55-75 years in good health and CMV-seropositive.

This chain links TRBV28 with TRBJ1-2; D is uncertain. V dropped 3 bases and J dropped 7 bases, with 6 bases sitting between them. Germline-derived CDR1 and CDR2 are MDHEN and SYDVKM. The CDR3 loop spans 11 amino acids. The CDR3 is CASSFGGGYTF. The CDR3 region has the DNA TGTGCCAGCAGTTTCGGAGGTGGCTACACCTTC.

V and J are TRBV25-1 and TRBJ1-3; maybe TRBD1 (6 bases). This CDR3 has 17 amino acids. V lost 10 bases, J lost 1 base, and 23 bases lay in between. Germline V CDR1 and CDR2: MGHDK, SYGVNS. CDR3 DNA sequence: TGTGCCACCACGGGACATGTAAAATTTTTTTCTGGAAACACCATATATTTT. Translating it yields CATTGHVKFFSGNTIYF.

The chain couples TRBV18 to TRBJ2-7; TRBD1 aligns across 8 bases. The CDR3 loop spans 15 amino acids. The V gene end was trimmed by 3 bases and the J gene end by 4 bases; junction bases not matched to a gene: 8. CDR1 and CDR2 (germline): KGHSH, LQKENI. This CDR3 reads CASSPSGTGTYEQYF. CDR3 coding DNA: TGTGCCAGCTCACCTTCCGGGACAGGAACTTACGAGCAGTACTTC.

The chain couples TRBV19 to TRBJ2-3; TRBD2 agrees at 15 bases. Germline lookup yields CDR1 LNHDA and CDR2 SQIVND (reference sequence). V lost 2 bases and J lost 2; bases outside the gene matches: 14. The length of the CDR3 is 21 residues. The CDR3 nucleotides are TGTGCCAGTAGTATAAGAGGTCGCCTGGGACTAGCGGGAGGTAACACAGATACGCAGTATTTT. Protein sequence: CASSIRGRLGLAGGNTDTQYF.

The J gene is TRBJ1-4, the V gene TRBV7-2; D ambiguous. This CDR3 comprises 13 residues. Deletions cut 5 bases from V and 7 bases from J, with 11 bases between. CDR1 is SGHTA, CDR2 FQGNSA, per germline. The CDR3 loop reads CASSPRPGEKLFF. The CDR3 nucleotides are TGTGCCAGCAGCCCCCGGCCGGGTGAAAAACTGTTTTTT.

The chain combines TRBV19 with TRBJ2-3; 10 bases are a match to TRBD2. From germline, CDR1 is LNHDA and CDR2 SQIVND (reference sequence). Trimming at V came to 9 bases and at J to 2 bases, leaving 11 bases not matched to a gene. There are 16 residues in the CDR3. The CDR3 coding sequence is TGTGCCAGCAGAAGAACCGGGACTAGCGACACAGATACGCAGTATTTT. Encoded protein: CASRRTGTSDTDTQYF.

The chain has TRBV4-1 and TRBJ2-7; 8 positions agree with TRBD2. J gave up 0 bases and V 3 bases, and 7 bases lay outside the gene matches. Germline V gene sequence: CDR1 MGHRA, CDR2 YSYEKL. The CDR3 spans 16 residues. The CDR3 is CASSHPTSGSSYEQYF. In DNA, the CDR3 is TGCGCCAGCAGCCACCCCACCAGCGGGAGCTCCTACGAGCAGTACTTC.

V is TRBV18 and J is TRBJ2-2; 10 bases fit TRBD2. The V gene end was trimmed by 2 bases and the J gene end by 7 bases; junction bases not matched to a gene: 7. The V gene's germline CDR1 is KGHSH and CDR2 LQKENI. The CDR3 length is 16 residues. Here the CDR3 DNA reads TGTGCCAGCTCACCATCCACTAGCGGGAACTACGGGGAGCTGTTTTTT. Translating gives CASSPSTSGNYGELFF.

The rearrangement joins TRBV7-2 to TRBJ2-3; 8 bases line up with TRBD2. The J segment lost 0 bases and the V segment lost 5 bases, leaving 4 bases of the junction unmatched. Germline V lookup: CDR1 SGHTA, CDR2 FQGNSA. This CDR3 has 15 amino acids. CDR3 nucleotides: TGTGCCAGCAGCAATAGCGGGGCTAGCACAGATACGCAGTATTTT. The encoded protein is CASSNSGASTDTQYF. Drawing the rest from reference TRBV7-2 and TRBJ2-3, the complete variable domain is GAGVSQSPSNKVTEKGKDVELRCDPISGHTALYWYRQSLGQGLEFLIYFQGNSAPDKSGLPSDRFSAERTGGSVSTLTIQRTQQEDSAVYLCASSNSGASTDTQYFGPGTRLTVL.

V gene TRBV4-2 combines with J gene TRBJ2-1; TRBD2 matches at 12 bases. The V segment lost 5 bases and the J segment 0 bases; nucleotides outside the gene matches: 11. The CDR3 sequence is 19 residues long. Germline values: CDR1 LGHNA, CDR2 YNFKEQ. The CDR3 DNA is TGTGCCAGCAGCGGGGGGGGACTAGCGGGCCCCAGCTCCTACAATGAGCAGTTCTTC. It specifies CASSGGGLAGPSSYNEQFF.

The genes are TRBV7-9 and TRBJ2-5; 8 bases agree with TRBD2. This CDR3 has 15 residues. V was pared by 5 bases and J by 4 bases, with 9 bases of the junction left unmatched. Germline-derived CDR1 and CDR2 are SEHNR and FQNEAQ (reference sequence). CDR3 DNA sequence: TGTGCCAGCAGCCGGGTCGGGGGGGCCGCAGAGACCCAGTACTTC. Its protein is CASSRVGGAAETQYF.

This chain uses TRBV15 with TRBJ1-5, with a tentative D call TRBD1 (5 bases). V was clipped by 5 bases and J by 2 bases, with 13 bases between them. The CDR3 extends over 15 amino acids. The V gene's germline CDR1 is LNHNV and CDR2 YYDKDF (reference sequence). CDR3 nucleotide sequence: TGTGCCACCAGCGGCTGGGGAGGGGGCAATCAGCCCCAGCATTTT. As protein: CATSGWGGGNQPQHF. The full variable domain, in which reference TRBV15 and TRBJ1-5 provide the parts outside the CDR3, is DAMVIQNPRYQVTQFGKPVTLSCSQTLNHNVMYWYQQKSSQAPKLLFHYYDKDFNNEADTPDNFQSRRPNTSFCFLDIRSPGLGDTAMYLCATSGWGGGNQPQHFGDGTRLSIL.

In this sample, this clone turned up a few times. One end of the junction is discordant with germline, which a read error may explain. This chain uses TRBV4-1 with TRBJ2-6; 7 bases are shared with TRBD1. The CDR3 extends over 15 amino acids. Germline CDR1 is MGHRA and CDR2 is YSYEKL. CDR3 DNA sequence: TGCGCCAGCAGCCCTACAGGGGTTGGGGCCAACGGCCTGACTTTC. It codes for CASSPTGVGANGLTF.

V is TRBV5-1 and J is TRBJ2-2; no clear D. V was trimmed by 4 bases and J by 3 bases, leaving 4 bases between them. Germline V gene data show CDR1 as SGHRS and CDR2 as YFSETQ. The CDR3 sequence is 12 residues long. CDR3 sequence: CASSRDTGELFF. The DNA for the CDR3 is TGCGCCAGCAGCCGGGACACCGGGGAGCTGTTTTTT.

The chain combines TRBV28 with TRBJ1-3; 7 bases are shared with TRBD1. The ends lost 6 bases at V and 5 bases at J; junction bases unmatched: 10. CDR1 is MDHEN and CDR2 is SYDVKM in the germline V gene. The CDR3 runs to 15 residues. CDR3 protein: CASRRDRVARNTIYF. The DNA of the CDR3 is TGTGCCAGCAGGAGAGACAGGGTGGCAAGAAACACCATATATTTT.

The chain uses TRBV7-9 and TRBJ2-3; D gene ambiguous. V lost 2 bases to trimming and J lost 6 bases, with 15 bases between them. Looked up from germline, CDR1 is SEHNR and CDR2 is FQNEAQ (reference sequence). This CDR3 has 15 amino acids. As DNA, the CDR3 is TGTGCCAGCAGCTTATATGAGGCCGCAACGGATACGCAGTATTTT. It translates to CASSLYEAATDTQYF.

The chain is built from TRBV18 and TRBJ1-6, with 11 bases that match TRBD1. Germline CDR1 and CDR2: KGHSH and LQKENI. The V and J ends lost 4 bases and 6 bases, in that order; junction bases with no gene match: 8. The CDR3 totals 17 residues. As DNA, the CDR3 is TGTGCCAGCTCACGAACGGGACAGGGGGAGACTAATTCACCCCTCCACTTT. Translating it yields CASSRTGQGETNSPLHF.

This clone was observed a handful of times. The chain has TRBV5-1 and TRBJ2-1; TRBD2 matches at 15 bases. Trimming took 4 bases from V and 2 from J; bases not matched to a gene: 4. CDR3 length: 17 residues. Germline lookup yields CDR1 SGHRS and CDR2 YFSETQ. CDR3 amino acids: CASSLRTSGGAYNEQFF. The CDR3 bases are TGCGCCAGCAGCCTCCGGACTAGCGGGGGGGCCTACAATGAGCAGTTCTTC.

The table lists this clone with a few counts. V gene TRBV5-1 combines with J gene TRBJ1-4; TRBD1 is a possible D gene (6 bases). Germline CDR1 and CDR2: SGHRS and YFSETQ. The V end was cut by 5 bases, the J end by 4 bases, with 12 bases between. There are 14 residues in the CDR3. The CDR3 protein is CASRGGTSNEKLFF. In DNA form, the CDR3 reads TGCGCCAGCAGAGGGGGAACTAGTAATGAAAAACTGTTTTTT.